Below are 13 T cell receptor beta chains sequenced from a single sample in a study of T cell responses to AZD1222 COVID-19 vaccine (dated by TCRdb to about 2021). Libraries were made using the immunoSEQ multiplex PCR assay. Sourced from immuneACCESS, this table was stored by TCRdb with only in-frame sequences that have V and J called. A share of the clones is absent; for the studies checked, an unresolved V gene accounts for under half, and the remainder has no known explanation. The sample contains about 81,000 clones, approximately 89% of them found a single time. The ten top clones hold 6.5% to 9.5% of the sample. The time point label, as the study defines it: about 28 days (+/-7) after the second vaccine dose. This specimen was peripheral blood, taken 28 days after the second AZD1222 dose. These TCRs come from an adult who received the AZD1222 COVID-19 vaccine.

The rearrangement links TRBV30 to TRBJ1-2, with 10 bases lining up with TRBD1. The CDR3 consists of 15 residues. Germline V lookup: CDR1 GTSNPN, CDR2 SVGIG (reference sequence). Germline trimming cut 2 bases from V and 4 bases from J; bases unmatched to any gene: 7. CDR3 in DNA: TGTGCCTGGAGTCCAGGACAGGGGGTTAGCTATGGCTACACCTTC. As protein: CAWSPGQGVSYGYTF. The full variable domain, rest sourced from reference TRBV30 and TRBJ1-2, is SQTIHQWPATLVQPVGSPLSLECTVEGTSNPNLYWYRQAAGRGLQLLFYSVGIGQISSEVPQNLSASRPQDRQFILSSKKLLLSDSGFYLCAWSPGQGVSYGYTFGSGTRLTVV.

The chain is built from TRBV5-1 and TRBJ2-5, with 10 bases fitting TRBD2. CDR1 SGHRS and CDR2 YFSETQ come from the germline V gene. The ends lost 4 bases at V and 7 bases at J; junction bases unmatched: 7. The CDR3 covers 14 residues. CDR3 in amino acids: CASSTASGSGTQYF. The CDR3, as DNA: TGCGCCAGCAGCACCGCTAGCGGGAGCGGGACCCAGTACTTC.

This rearrangement joins TRBV28 to TRBJ1-2; D is uncertain. Germline assignment: CDR1 MDHEN and CDR2 SYDVKM. The CDR3 loop spans 13 amino acids. Trimming took off 7 bases at V and 4 bases at J, with 13 bases between the two ends. The CDR3, as DNA: TGTGCCAGCAACCAAGGTAGTATCTATGGCTACACCTTC. Its translation: CASNQGSIYGYTF.

This chain connects TRBV2 to TRBJ1-5; no reliable D call. This CDR3 region has 14 residues. Germline V lookup: CDR1 SNHLY, CDR2 FYNNEI. The ends were cut back, 4 bases at V and 0 bases at J, with 7 bases in the middle. The CDR3 DNA is TGTGCCAGCAGTGGGCAGGCTAGCAATCAGCCCCAGCATTTT. It encodes CASSGQASNQPQHF.

V is TRBV7-9 and J is TRBJ1-6, with 8 bases that match TRBD1. Per the germline V gene, CDR1 is SEHNR and CDR2 is FQNEAQ (reference sequence). J lost 9 bases, V lost 5 bases, and 9 bases had no gene match. The length of the CDR3 is 15 residues. For the CDR3, the DNA is TGTGCCAGCAGCACCTTCACAGGGGGGTTTTCACCCCTCCACTTT. This gives the protein CASSTFTGGFSPLHF.

The chain recombines TRBV28 with TRBJ1-5; possibly TRBD1 for D (6 bases). V gave up 10 bases and J gave up 0 bases, with 19 bases separating them. CDR1 is MDHEN and CDR2 is SYDVKM in the germline V gene. CDR3 length: 16 residues. DNA of the CDR3: TGTGCCACCAATAGTATCCAGGGGATTAGCAATCAGCCCCAGCATTTT. This translates into CATNSIQGISNQPQHF.

CDR3 protein: CASTRVLGYEQYF. In DNA, the CDR3 is TGTGCCAGCACCAGGGTTTTGGGCTACGAGCAGTACTTC. The chain carries TRBV2 and TRBJ2-7, with D perhaps matching TRBD1 (5 bases). The germline gives CDR1 SNHLY, CDR2 FYNNEI. The length of the CDR3 is 13 residues. Trimming left V 7 bases short and J 3 bases short, with 13 bases between.

V gene TRBV18 combines with J gene TRBJ1-1, with a possible D match to TRBD1 (5 bases). Trimming stripped 3 bases from V and 0 bases from J, with 14 bases between. The V gene's germline CDR1 is KGHSH and CDR2 LQKENI. This CDR3 contains 16 residues. The CDR3 nucleotides are TGTGCCAGCTCACCCCGGGACGGAAATTTGAACACTGAAGCTTTCTTT. It specifies CASSPRDGNLNTEAFF.

The rearrangement uses TRBV2 and TRBJ1-5, with unresolved D. Germline V lookup: CDR1 SNHLY, CDR2 FYNNEI. The CDR3 is 15 amino acids. V was cut by 6 bases and J by 6 bases, with 18 bases left in between. The CDR3 DNA sequence: TGTGCCAGCAGCGAGAACCCGGTCTCGGGTCAGCCCCAGCATTTT. Its translation is CASSENPVSGQPQHF. Drawing the rest from reference TRBV2 and TRBJ1-5, the complete variable domain is EPEVTQTPSHQVTQMGQEVILRCVPISNHLYFYWYRQILGQKVEFLVSFYNNEISEKSEIFDDQFSVERPDGSNFTLKIRSTKLEDSAMYFCASSENPVSGQPQHFGDGTRLSIL.

The chain combines TRBV24-1 with TRBJ2-1, with TRBD1 identical over 9 bases. This CDR3 has 16 amino acids. Germline V lookup: CDR1 KGHDR, CDR2 SFDVKD. V lost 5 bases to trimming and J lost 10 bases; unmatched junction nucleotides: 14. The CDR3, as DNA: TGTGCCACCAGTGGGCACAGGGGGCTGACTAGAAAAGAGCAGTTCTTC. Its translation is CATSGHRGLTRKEQFF.

The CDR3 loop is CSVGDRGSGYTF. CDR3 nucleotide sequence: TGCAGCGTGGGAGACAGGGGGTCTGGCTACACCTTC. The gene calls are TRBV29-1 and TRBJ1-2; 9 positions match TRBD1. This CDR3 spans 12 amino acids. V gave up 6 bases and J gave up 7 bases; unmatched junction bases: 6. The germline V gene has CDR1 SQVTM and CDR2 ANQGSEA.

The chain has TRBV9 and TRBJ1-2; D perhaps matches TRBD1 (6 bases). CDR1 SGDLS and CDR2 YYNGEE come from the germline V gene. CDR3 size: 16 residues. V lost 3 bases and J lost 1, with 16 bases in between. The CDR3 DNA sequence: TGTGCCAGCAGCGCGGGGGCAGGACTATTTAACTATGGCTACACCTTC. It encodes CASSAGAGLFNYGYTF.

The V and J genes are TRBV6-5 and TRBJ1-1; D call uncertain. Germline V gene data show CDR1 as MNHEY and CDR2 as SVGAGI. The length of the CDR3 is 13 residues. V shed 6 bases and J shed 1 base, with 9 bases lying between them. The CDR3: CASSISPNTEAFF. CDR3 DNA: TGTGCCAGCAGCATCTCGCCGAACACTGAAGCTTTCTTT.